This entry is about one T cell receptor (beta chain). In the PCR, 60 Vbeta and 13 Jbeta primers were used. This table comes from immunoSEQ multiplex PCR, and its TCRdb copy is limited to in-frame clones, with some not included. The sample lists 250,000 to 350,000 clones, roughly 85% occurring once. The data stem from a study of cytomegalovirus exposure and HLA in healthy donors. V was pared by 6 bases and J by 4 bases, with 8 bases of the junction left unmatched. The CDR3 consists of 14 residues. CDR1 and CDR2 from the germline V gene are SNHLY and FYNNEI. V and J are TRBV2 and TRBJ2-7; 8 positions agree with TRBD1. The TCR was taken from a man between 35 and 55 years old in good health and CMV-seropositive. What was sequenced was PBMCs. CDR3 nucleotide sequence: TGTGCCAGCAGCGGACAGGGAGTTAGGTACGAGCAGTACTTC. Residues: CASSGQGVRYEQYF.